These 21 T cell receptor beta chains were sequenced from one sample in a study of regulatory and conventional T cells in RAG deficiency. TCRdb keeps only in-frame clones here, not all; method: immunoSEQ multiplex PCR. The sample consists of approximately 12,000 clones, approximately 94% of them appearing once. The sorted regulatory T cells were CD4+, CD25-high and CD127-low, with genomic DNA sequenced. A further study also used this sample, focusing on regulatory T cells. As that study records: Primers: 52 TRBV forward and 13 TRBJ reverse.

The sample consisted of CD127- CD25+ CD4+ Tregs sorted from blood. The origin of the receptors is a human donor in good health.

The CDR3 is CASSPSGTGGGFGYTF. CDR3 sequence (DNA): TGCGCCAGCAGCCCCTCCGGGACAGGGGGCGGCTTTGGCTACACCTTC. This sequence joins TRBV5-1 and TRBJ1-2, with TRBD1 matching over 12 bases. The length of the CDR3 is 16 residues. Germline CDR1 reads SGHRS; CDR2 reads YFSETQ. Unmatched junction bases numbered 11, after V lost 4 bases and J lost 7 bases.

This clone was recorded only once. The V call is TRBV10-2, the J call TRBJ2-5; TRBD2 matches at 9 bases. Germline V gene sequence: CDR1 WSHSY, CDR2 SAAADI. V was pared by 7 bases and J by 2 bases, with 11 bases of the junction left unmatched. CDR3 size: 16 residues. The CDR3 nucleotides read TGCGCCAGCAAGGGCGGGGGGGCCTTGGGTCAAGAGACCCAGTACTTC. Translating it yields CASKGGGALGQETQYF.

The chain employs TRBV18 and TRBJ1-1; 12 nucleotides align to TRBD1. The CDR3 runs 17 residues. V lost 0 bases and J lost 0; bases outside the gene matches: 2. CDR1 KGHSH and CDR2 LQKENI come from the germline V gene. This chain's CDR3 is CASSPPGQGALNTEAFF. In DNA form, the CDR3 reads TGTGCCAGCTCACCACCGGGACAGGGGGCTCTGAACACTGAAGCTTTCTTT.

The chain couples TRBV5-1 to TRBJ2-7; the match to TRBD1 covers 8 bases. Germline values: CDR1 SGHRS, CDR2 YFSETQ. V trimming: 4 bases; J trimming: 7 bases; junction bases outside the gene matches: 4. The CDR3 runs 12 residues. The CDR3: CASSGQGWEQYF. Written as DNA, the CDR3 is TGCGCCAGCAGCGGACAGGGTTGGGAGCAGTACTTC.

J is TRBJ2-3 and V is TRBV5-4, with TRBD2 identical over 16 bases. Germline loops: CDR1 SGHNT, CDR2 YYREEE (reference sequence). Trimming cost V 1 base and J 0 bases; bases outside gene matches: 8. The CDR3 is 20 amino acids. Here the CDR3 reads CASSLRGLAGGGSSTDTQYF. Here the CDR3 DNA reads TGTGCCAGCAGCTTGAGGGGACTAGCGGGGGGGGGATCTAGCACAGATACGCAGTATTTT.

The chain carries TRBV9 and TRBJ2-3, with 8 nucleotides matching TRBD2. In germline, CDR1 is SGDLS, CDR2 YYNGEE. With 1 base clipped from V and 3 bases from J, the junction kept 13 bases outside the gene matches. The CDR3 runs to 18 residues. CDR3: CASSVRGMVAGKTDTQYF. The CDR3 region has the DNA TGTGCCAGCAGCGTACGGGGTATGGTAGCGGGGAAAACAGATACGCAGTATTTT.

This rearrangement joins TRBV6-5 to TRBJ1-5; D not resolved. Germline V CDR1 and CDR2: MNHEY, SVGAGI. Trimming took 9 bases from V and 6 from J, leaving 15 bases between them. This CDR3 has 13 residues. CDR3 DNA: TGTGCCAGTGGTTTCATAGGCGGTCAGCCCCAGCATTTT. Translating it yields CASGFIGGQPQHF.

This chain uses TRBV18 with TRBJ2-7; 9 bases line up with TRBD1. Per the germline V gene, CDR1 is KGHSH and CDR2 is LQKENI. The J segment lost 2 bases and the V segment lost 2 bases, leaving 1 base of the junction unmatched. The CDR3 length is 14 residues. The CDR3 is CASSPGTGTYEQYF. CDR3 DNA sequence: TGTGCCAGCTCACCAGGGACAGGGACCTACGAGCAGTACTTC.

V gene TRBV5-1 combines with J gene TRBJ1-6, with unresolved D. Germline CDR1 is SGHRS and CDR2 is YFSETQ. This CDR3 is 14 amino acids long. V was trimmed by 0 bases and J by 7 bases, leaving 8 bases between them. CDR3 amino acids: CASSLGGSNSPLHF. CDR3 DNA sequence: TGCGCCAGCAGCTTGGGCGGTTCCAATTCACCCCTCCACTTT.

This clone was observed a single time. The rearrangement uses TRBV6-1 and TRBJ2-2; tentatively, D is TRBD1 (5 bases). Germline V lookup: CDR1 MNHNS, CDR2 SASEGT. V lost 6 bases, J lost 7 bases, and 12 bases lay in between. The CDR3 extends over 13 amino acids. CDR3: CASRAGYVGELFF. The CDR3 DNA reads TGTGCCAGCAGGGCAGGGTACGTCGGGGAGCTGTTTTTT.

This clone was recorded once. The chain joins TRBV7-9 to TRBJ2-5; D gene ambiguous. Trimming stripped 5 bases from V and 4 bases from J, with 14 bases between. This CDR3 is built from 14 residues. CDR1 is SEHNR, CDR2 FQNEAQ, per germline (reference sequence). CDR3 protein: CASSASRVLETQYF. The CDR3 nucleotides are TGTGCCAGCAGCGCCAGCCGGGTGTTAGAGACCCAGTACTTC.

V is TRBV11-1 and J is TRBJ2-7; the D gene is possibly TRBD1 (5 bases). This CDR3 contains 15 residues. Trimming removed 1 base from V and 2 bases from J, with 12 bases in between. CDR1 and CDR2 from the germline V gene are SGHAT and FQDESV (reference sequence). The CDR3: CASSLGGRPPYEQYF. CDR3 nucleotide sequence: TGTGCCAGCAGCTTAGGGGGCCGTCCCCCCTACGAGCAGTACTTC. The full variable domain, its missing parts supplied by reference TRBV11-1 and TRBJ2-7, is EAEVAQSPRYKITEKSQAVAFWCDPISGHATLYWYRQILGQGPELLVQFQDESVVDDSQLPKDRFSAERLKGVDSTLKIQPAELGDSAMYLCASSLGGRPPYEQYFGPGTRLTVT.

This chain connects TRBV2 to TRBJ1-6; 7 bases align to TRBD1. Germline values: CDR1 SNHLY, CDR2 FYNNEI. The J segment lost 8 bases and the V segment lost 6 bases, leaving 7 bases of the junction unmatched. This CDR3 comprises 14 residues. In nucleotides, the CDR3 is TGTGCCAGCAGCAGGACAGGCCGGGATTCACCCCTCCACTTT. Amino acids: CASSRTGRDSPLHF.

In its sample, this clone was seen once. V gene TRBV6-6 combines with J gene TRBJ2-4, with TRBD1 matching 7 bases. This CDR3 spans 12 amino acids. Germline CDR1 and CDR2: MNHNY and SVGAGI (reference sequence). The V gene end was trimmed by 5 bases and the J gene end by 6 bases; junction bases not matched to a gene: 1. This CDR3 reads CASSNRGNIQYF. The CDR3 coding sequence is TGTGCCAGCAGTAACAGGGGAAACATTCAGTACTTC.

The chain couples TRBV5-1 to TRBJ1-5; weak D call: TRBD1 (6 bases). This CDR3 is built from 15 residues. CDR1 and CDR2 (germline): SGHRS, YFSETQ. The V and J ends lost 4 bases and 0 bases respectively, with 11 bases between them. CDR3 nucleotide sequence: TGCGCCAGCAGCCCGACGGACAGTAGCAATCAGCCCCAGCATTTT. It specifies CASSPTDSSNQPQHF. Supplemented by reference TRBV5-1 and TRBJ1-5, the full variable domain reads KAGVTQTPRYLIKTRGQQVTLSCSPISGHRSVSWYQQTPGQGLQFLFEYFSETQRNKGNFPGRFSGRQFSNSRSEMNVSTLELGDSALYLCASSPTDSSNQPQHFGDGTRLSIL.

The chain employs TRBV29-1 and TRBJ1-1, with D possibly matching TRBD1 (5 bases). Per germline, CDR1 SQVTM and CDR2 ANQGSEA. V lost 7 bases and J lost 6, with 9 bases in between. This CDR3 is 10 amino acids long. The chain's CDR3 is CSAGHSEAFF. CDR3 in DNA: TGCAGCGCCGGACACTCTGAAGCTTTCTTT.

The chain recombines TRBV10-3 with TRBJ2-7, with D perhaps matching TRBD1 (5 bases). The CDR3 runs to 12 residues. The germline V and J ends were trimmed by 6 bases and 3 bases, with 9 bases remaining between them. The germline gives CDR1 ENHRY, CDR2 SYGVKD. CDR3 sequence reads: CAIRGHNYEQYF. CDR3 DNA sequence: TGTGCCATCAGAGGACATAACTACGAGCAGTACTTC.

This sequence joins TRBV2 and TRBJ2-7; TRBD1 aligns across 8 bases. Trimming at V came to 10 bases and at J to 3 bases, leaving 8 bases not matched to a gene. Germline V gene sequence: CDR1 SNHLY, CDR2 FYNNEI. This CDR3 is 13 amino acids long. The CDR3 loop reads CATYRGELYEQYF. The CDR3 region has the DNA TGTGCCACCTACAGGGGGGAACTCTACGAGCAGTACTTC. The whole variable domain, filled in from reference TRBV2 and TRBJ2-7, reads EPEVTQTPSHQVTQMGQEVILRCVPISNHLYFYWYRQILGQKVEFLVSFYNNEISEKSEIFDDQFSVERPDGSNFTLKIRSTKLEDSAMYFCATYRGELYEQYFGPGTRLTVT.

This chain connects TRBV6-1 to TRBJ2-7; 9 nucleotides match TRBD1. The CDR3 runs to 13 residues. Germline CDR1 reads MNHNS; CDR2 reads SASEGT. With V trimmed by 10 bases and J by 3 bases, 7 bases remained unmatched. CDR3 sequence (DNA): TGTGCCACCAACGTGGACAGGGGCTACGAGCAGTACTTC. The encoded protein is CATNVDRGYEQYF.

V is TRBV6-5 and J is TRBJ1-2; 12 bases align to TRBD1. The CDR3 is 15 residues long. Trimming at V came to 6 bases and at J to 8 bases, leaving 10 bases not matched to a gene. The germline V gene has CDR1 MNHEY and CDR2 SVGAGI. In nucleotides, the CDR3 is TGTGCCAGCAGATCAGCCGGGACAGGGGGCAAAGGCTACACCTTC. Translation: CASRSAGTGGKGYTF.

The rearrangement uses TRBV9 and TRBJ2-7, with a weak D call TRBD2 (7 bases). Germline lookup yields CDR1 SGDLS and CDR2 YYNGEE. The CDR3 runs to 16 residues. Trimming stripped 3 bases from V and 0 bases from J, with 16 bases between. The DNA for the CDR3 is TGTGCCAGCAGCGAAGGTGCGGGGGACATCTCCTACGAGCAGTACTTC. Amino acids: CASSEGAGDISYEQYF.